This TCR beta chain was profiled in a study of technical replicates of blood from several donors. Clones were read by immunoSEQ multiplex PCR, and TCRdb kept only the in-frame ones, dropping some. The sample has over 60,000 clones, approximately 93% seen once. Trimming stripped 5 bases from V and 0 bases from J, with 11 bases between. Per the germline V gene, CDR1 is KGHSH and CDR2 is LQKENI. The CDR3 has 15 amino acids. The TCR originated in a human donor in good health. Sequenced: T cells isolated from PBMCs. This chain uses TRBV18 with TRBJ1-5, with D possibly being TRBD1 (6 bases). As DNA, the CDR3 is TGTGCCAGCTCATCCGGACAGAGTAGCAATCAGCCCCAGCATTTT. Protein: CASSSGQSSNQPQHF.